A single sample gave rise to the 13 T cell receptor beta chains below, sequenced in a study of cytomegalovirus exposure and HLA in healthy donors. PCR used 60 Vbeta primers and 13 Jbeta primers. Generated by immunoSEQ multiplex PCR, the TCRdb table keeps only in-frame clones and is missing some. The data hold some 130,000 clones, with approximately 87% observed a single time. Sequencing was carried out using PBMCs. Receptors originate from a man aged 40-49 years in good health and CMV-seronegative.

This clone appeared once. CDR3 nucleotide sequence: TGTGCCACTTCAGAAACGGGGGTAAATGAGCAGTTCTTC. Protein sequence: CATSETGVNEQFF. This chain uses TRBV19 with TRBJ2-1; D might be TRBD2 (6 bases). Germline V gene sequence: CDR1 LNHDA, CDR2 SQIVND (reference sequence). CDR3 length: 13 residues. Trimming shortened V by 10 bases and J by 7 bases, and 17 bases separated the two germline ends.

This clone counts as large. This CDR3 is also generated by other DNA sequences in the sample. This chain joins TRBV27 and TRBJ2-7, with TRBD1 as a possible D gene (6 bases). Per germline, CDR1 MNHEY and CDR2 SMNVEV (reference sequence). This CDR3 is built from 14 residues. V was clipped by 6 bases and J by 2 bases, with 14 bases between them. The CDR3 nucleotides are TGTGCCAGCAGCCCTTACAGGGTAGCCTACGAGCAGTACTTC. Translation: CASSPYRVAYEQYF.

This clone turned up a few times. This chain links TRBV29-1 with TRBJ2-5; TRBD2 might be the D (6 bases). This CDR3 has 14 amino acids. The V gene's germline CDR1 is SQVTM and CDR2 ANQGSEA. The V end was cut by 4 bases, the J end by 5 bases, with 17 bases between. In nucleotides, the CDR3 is TGCAGCGTTGCCGGCGTTGGTGGGGGGGAGACCCAGTACTTC. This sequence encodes CSVAGVGGGETQYF.

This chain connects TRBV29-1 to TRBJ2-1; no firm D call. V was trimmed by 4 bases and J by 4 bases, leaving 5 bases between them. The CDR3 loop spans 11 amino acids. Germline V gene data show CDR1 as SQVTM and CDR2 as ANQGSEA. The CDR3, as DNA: TGCAGCGTTGGACTTTACAATGAGCAGTTCTTC. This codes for CSVGLYNEQFF.

The CDR3 here is CASSQRWGVLNTGELFF. The CDR3 bases are TGCGCCAGCAGCCAAAGGTGGGGGGTTCTTAACACCGGGGAGCTGTTTTTT. This chain links TRBV4-3 with TRBJ2-2, with D perhaps TRBD2 (6 bases). Germline CDR1 and CDR2: LGHNA and YSLEER. The CDR3 totals 17 residues. V dropped 2 bases and J dropped 2 bases, with 15 bases sitting between them.

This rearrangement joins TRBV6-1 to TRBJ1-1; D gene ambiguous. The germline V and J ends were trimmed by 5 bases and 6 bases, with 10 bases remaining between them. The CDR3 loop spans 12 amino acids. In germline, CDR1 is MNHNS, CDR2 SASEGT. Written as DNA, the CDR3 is TGTGCCAGCAGTCAAATGGGCGCTGAAGCTTTCTTT. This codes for CASSQMGAEAFF.

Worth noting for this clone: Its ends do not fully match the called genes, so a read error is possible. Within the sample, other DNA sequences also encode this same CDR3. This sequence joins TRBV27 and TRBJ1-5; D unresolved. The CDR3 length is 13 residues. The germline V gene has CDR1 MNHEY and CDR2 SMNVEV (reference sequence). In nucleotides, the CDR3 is TGTGCCAGCAGTTTGTGGGAGGGTCAGCCCCAACATTTT. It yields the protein CASSLWEGQPQHF.

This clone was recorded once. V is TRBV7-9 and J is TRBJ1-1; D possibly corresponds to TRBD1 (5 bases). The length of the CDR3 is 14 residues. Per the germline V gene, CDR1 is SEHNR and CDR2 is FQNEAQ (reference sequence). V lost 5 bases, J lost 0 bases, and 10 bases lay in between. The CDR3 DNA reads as TGTGCCAGCAGCCTCGGACAATTGAACACTGAAGCTTTCTTT. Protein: CASSLGQLNTEAFF.

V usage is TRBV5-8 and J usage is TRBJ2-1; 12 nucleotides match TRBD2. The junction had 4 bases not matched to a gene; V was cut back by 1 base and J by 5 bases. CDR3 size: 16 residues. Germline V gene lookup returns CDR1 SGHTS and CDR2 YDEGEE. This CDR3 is CASSLQGLAGHNEQFF. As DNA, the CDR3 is TGTGCCAGCAGCTTGCAAGGACTAGCGGGGCACAATGAGCAGTTCTTC.

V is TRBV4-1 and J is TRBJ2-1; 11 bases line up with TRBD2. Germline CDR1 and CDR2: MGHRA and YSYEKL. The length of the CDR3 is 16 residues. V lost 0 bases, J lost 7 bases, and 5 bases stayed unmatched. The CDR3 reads CASSQELTSGTNEQFF. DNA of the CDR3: TGCGCCAGCAGCCAAGAACTGACTAGCGGGACAAATGAGCAGTTCTTC.

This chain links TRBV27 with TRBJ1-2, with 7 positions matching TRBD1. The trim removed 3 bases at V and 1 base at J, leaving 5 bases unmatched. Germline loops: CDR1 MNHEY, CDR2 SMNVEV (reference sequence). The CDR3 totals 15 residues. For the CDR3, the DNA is TGTGCCAGCAGTTTCCGGACAGGCCTTAACTATGGCTACACCTTC. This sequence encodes CASSFRTGLNYGYTF.

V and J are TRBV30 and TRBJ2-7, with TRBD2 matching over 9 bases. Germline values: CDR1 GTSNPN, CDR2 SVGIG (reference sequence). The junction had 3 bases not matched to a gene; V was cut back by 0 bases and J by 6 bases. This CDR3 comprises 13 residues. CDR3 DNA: TGTGCCTGGAGTGTACGGCGGGAGGGCGAGCAGTACTTC. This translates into CAWSVRREGEQYF.

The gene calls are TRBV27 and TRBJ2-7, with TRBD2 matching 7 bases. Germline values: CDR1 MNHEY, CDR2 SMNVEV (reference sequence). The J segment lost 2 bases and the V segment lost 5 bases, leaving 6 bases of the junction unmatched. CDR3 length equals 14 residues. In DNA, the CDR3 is TGTGCCAGCAGTATAGCGGGCGGGACCTACGAGCAGTACTTC. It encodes CASSIAGGTYEQYF.